The next 6 T cell receptor beta chains were all read from a single sample in a study of blood T cell repertoires in COVID-19. Profiled with immunoSEQ multiplex PCR; TCRdb holds only in-frame clones, not every one. Here the sample spans approximately 140,000 clones, roughly 80% being singletons. Material for sequencing was PBMCs or T cells enriched from blood (not recorded which). The receptors shown here come from a man between 40 and 49 years old with acute COVID-19.

The chain uses TRBV27 and TRBJ2-2; TRBD1 aligns across 7 bases. The CDR3 is 16 amino acids. Germline CDR1 reads MNHEY; CDR2 reads SMNVEV (reference sequence). The J segment lost 4 bases and the V segment lost 3 bases, leaving 8 bases of the junction unmatched. CDR3 nucleotide sequence: TGTGCCAGCAGTTTCGCCCCGGGACAGATCACCGGGGAGCTGTTTTTT. Amino acids: CASSFAPGQITGELFF.

The chain combines TRBV9 with TRBJ2-1, with TRBD2 identical over 10 bases. The CDR3 runs 14 residues. The V gene's germline CDR1 is SGDLS and CDR2 YYNGEE. J gave up 9 bases and V 1 base, and 4 bases lay outside the gene matches. The CDR3 loop reads CASSVIAGGTEQFF. The CDR3 region has the DNA TGTGCCAGCAGCGTAATAGCGGGAGGCACTGAGCAGTTCTTC.

This clone was recorded many times. The J gene is TRBJ1-5, the V gene TRBV19; D is possibly TRBD1 (5 bases). V dropped 2 bases and J dropped 0 bases, with 11 bases sitting between them. Germline assignment: CDR1 LNHDA and CDR2 SQIVND (reference sequence). The CDR3 runs 16 residues. CDR3 nucleotides: TGTGCCAGTAGTATAAAGGGGTTCTATAGCAATCAGCCCCAGCATTTT. Protein sequence: CASSIKGFYSNQPQHF.

This clone was recorded only once. The CDR3: CASSYRTEQFF. CDR3 nucleotide sequence: TGTGCCAGCAGTTATAGGACAGAGCAGTTCTTC. The V gene is TRBV6-2 or TRBV6-3, the J gene TRBJ2-1; TRBD1 might be the D (5 bases). With 3 bases removed from V and 10 bases from J, the gap between germline ends came to 7 bases. This CDR3 region has 11 residues. Germline V CDR1 and CDR2: MNHEY, SVGEGT.

CDR3 DNA sequence: TGTGCCAGCAGTGAAGTAATTAGCGGGAGAACCTACAATGAGCAGTTCTTC. It specifies CASSEVISGRTYNEQFF. This chain joins TRBV2 and TRBJ2-1; 9 bases are a match to TRBD2. Germline-derived CDR1 and CDR2 are SNHLY and FYNNEI. The CDR3 contains 17 residues. J was trimmed by 2 bases and V by 1 base; bases with no gene match: 6.

The chain joins TRBV10-1 to TRBJ2-5; D perhaps matches TRBD1 (5 bases). This CDR3 is 15 amino acids long. V was cut by 8 bases and J by 5 bases, with 21 bases left in between. Germline values: CDR1 WNHNN, CDR2 SYGVQD (reference sequence). In DNA, the CDR3 is TGCGCCAGCCCCCCGACAGACACAGAACCCGAGACCCAGTACTTC. Translating it yields CASPPTDTEPETQYF.